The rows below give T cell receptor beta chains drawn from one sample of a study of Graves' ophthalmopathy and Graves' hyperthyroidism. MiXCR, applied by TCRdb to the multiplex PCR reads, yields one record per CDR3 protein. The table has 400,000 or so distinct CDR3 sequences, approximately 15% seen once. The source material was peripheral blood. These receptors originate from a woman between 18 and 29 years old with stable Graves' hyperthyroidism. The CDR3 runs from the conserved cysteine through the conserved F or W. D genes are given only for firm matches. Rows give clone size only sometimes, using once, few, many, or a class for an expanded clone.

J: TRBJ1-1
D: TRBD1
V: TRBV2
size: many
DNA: TGTGCCAGCAGTTACCTTGGGACAGGGGAAAAAGGGACTGAAGCTTTCTTT
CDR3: CASSYLGTGEKGTEAFF

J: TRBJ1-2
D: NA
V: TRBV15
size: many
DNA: TGTGCCACCAGCAGAGATACGGCCATGATCGGCTACACCTTC
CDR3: CATSRDTAMIGYTF

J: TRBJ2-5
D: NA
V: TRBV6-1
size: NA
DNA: TGTGCCAGCAGTCAGGGGGGGCAGTCGGTTGGGCGAGAGACCCAGTACTTC
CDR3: CASSQGGQSVGRETQYF

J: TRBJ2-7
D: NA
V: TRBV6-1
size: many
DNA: TGTGCCAGCAGCCCGCTCTTCGATGGGTACGAGCAGTACTTC
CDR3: CASSPLFDGYEQYF

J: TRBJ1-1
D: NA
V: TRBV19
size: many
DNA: TGTGCCAGTAGTAGGGCTTCCCCCACTGAAGCTTTCTTT
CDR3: CASSRASPTEAFF

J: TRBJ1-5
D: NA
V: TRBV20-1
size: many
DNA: TGCAGTGCTAGACCTTCTGCAGGGGTAAGCAATCAGCCCCAGCATTTT
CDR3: CSARPSAGVSNQPQHF

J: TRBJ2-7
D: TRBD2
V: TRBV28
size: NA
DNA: TGTGCCAGCAATCCCCGGATCGGGACTAGCAGTTACGAGCAGTACTTC
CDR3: CASNPRIGTSSYEQYF

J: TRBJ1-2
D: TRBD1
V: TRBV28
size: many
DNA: TGTGCCAGCACCGGACAGGCCAACTATGGCTACACCTTC
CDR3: CASTGQANYGYTF

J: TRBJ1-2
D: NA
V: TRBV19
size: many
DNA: TGTGCCAGTAGGGCCGACGGGACCGAGTATGGCTACACCTTC
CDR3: CASRADGTEYGYTF

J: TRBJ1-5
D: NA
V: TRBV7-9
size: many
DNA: TGTGCCAGCAGCTCCCGCGATCAGCCCCAGCATTTT
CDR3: CASSSRDQPQHF

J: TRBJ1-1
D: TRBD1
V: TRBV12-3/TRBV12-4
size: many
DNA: TGTGCCAGCAGGATGGGGACAGGGTACGCTTTCTTT
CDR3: CASRMGTGYAFF

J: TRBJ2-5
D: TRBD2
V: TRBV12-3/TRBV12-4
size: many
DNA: TGTGCCAGCAGTTTAGCGAGGGGAGGGCAGCCGAAGACCCAGTACTTC
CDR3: CASSLARGGQPKTQYF

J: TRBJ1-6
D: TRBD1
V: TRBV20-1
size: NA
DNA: TGCAGTGCTAGAGATAATAAAGCAGGGGGAAATAATTCACACCTCCACTTT
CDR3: CSARDNKAGGNNSHLHF

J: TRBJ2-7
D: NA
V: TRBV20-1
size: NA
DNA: TGCAGTGCTAGAGTATGGGGGGAGCAGTACTTC
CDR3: CSARVWGEQYF

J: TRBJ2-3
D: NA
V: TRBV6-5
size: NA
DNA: TGTGCCAGCAGTTACTCGGGTCCCCAGGGCCCAGATACGCAGTATTTT
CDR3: CASSYSGPQGPDTQYF

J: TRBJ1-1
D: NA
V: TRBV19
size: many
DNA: TGTGCCAGTCAATGGGGGGGGAGTTGGAACACTGAAGCTTTCTTT
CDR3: CASQWGGSWNTEAFF

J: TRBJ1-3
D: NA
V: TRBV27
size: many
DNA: TGTGCCAGCAGGCTCTCCTCGGGAAACACCATATATTTT
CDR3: CASRLSSGNTIYF

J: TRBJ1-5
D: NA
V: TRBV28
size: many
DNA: TGTGCCAGCATCCAGACAGGTGGGAGCTATCAGCCCCAGCATTTT
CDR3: CASIQTGGSYQPQHF

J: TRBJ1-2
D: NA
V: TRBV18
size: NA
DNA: TGTGCCAGCTCATCTCCGGGACGGCGTCTCCTCTATGGCTACACCTTC
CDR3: CASSSPGRRLLYGYTF

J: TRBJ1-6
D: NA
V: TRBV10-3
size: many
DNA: TGTGCCATCAGTGAACGGATTAGCTCCTATAATTCACCCCTCCACTTT
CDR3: CAISERISSYNSPLHF

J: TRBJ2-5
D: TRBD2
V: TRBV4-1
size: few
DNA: TGCGCCAGCAGCACCGGGACTAGCGGGGGGGAGGATAAACGGTACTTC
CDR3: CASSTGTSGGEDKRYF

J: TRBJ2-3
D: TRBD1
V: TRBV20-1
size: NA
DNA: TGCAGTGCTAGAGCTCGGGACAGCACCAAACAAGATACGCAGTATTTT
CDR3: CSARARDSTKQDTQYF

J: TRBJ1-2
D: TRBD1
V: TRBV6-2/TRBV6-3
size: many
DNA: TGTGCCAGCAGTTACCCGCACAGGGGTGGCTACACCTTC
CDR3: CASSYPHRGGYTF

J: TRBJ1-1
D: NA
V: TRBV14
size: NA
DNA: TGTGCCAGCAGCCAACGCCGGAACACTGAAGCTTTCTTT
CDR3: CASSQRRNTEAFF

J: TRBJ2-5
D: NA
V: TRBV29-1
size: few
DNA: TGCAGCATACGGCGGGGTGCGGGGGAGACCCAGTACTTC
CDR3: CSIRRGAGETQYF

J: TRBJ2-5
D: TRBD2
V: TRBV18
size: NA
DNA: TGTGCCAGCTCACCACGTCGGCTAGCGGGGGTACTCCAAGAGACCCAGTACTTC
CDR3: CASSPRRLAGVLQETQYF

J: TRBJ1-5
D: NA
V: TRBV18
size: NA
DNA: TGTGCCAGCTCAACGATTACTCTACAGGCATATAGCAATCAGCCCCAGCATTTT
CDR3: CASSTITLQAYSNQPQHF

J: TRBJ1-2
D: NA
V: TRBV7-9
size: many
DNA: TGTGCCAGCAGTGAGGGGGTTCGCACGGATGGCTACACCTTC
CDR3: CASSEGVRTDGYTF

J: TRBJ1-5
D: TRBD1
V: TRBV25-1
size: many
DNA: TGTGCCAGCAGTGAATCGGGCAGGGGGCTAGGTCAGCCCCAGCATTTT
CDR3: CASSESGRGLGQPQHF

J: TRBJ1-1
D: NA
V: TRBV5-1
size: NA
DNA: TGCGCCAGCAGCTGGGGCGTCGCTGAGACTGATGCTTTCTTT
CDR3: CASSWGVAETDAFF

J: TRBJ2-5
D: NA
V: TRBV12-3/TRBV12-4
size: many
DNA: TGTGCCAGCAGTCCCGACTTATCGCAAGAGACCCAGTACTTC
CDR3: CASSPDLSQETQYF

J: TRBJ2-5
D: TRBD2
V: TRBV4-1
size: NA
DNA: TGCGCCAGCAGCCAAGAGGGGATAGCGGGAGTTCGGGAGACCCAGTACTTC
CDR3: CASSQEGIAGVRETQYF

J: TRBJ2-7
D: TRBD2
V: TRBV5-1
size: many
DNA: TGCGCCAGCAGCTTGTCGTCTAGCGGGGAAGCGGACTTC
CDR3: CASSLSSSGEADF

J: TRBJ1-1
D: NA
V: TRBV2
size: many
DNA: TGTGCCACCACAGGGATGGGAGGGACTGAAGCTTTCTTT
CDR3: CATTGMGGTEAFF

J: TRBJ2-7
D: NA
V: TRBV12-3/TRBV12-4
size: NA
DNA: TGTGCCAGCAGCCCTTTGACCTACGAGCAGTACTTC
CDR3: CASSPLTYEQYF

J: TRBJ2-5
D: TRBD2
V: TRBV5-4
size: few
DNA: TGTGCCAGCAGCGCATCTAGCGGGTACCAAGAGACCCAGTACTTC
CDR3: CASSASSGYQETQYF

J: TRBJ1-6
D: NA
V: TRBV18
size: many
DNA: TGTGCCAGCTCACCATTGGACATTTCACCCCTCCACTTT
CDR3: CASSPLDISPLHF

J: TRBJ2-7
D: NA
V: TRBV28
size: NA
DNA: TGTGCCAGCAGTTTTCGCCTTAATCCCTACGAGCAGTACTTC
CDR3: CASSFRLNPYEQYF

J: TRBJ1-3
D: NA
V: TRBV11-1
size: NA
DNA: TGTGCCAGCAGCTTAAAAGTAGCAGGGAAAGGAAACACCATATATTTT
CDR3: CASSLKVAGKGNTIYF

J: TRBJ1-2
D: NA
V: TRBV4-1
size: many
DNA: TGCGCCAGCAGCCAAGAAAGAGGAGGCTACACCTTC
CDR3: CASSQERGGYTF

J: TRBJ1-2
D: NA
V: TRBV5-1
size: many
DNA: TGCGCCAGCAGCTGGGGGGGACATGGCTACACCTTC
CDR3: CASSWGGHGYTF

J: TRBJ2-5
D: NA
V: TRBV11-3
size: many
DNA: TGTGCCAGCAGCTCCCTATCGTCGGGACAAGAGACCCAGTACTTC
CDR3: CASSSLSSGQETQYF

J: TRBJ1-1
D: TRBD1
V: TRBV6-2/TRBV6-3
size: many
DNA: TGTGCCAGCAGGCCCATGACAGGGAAAGCTTTCTTT
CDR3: CASRPMTGKAFF

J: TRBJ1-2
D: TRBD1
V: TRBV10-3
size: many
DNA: TGTGCCATCAATCCCAGGGGGGACGACTATGGCTACACCTTC
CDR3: CAINPRGDDYGYTF

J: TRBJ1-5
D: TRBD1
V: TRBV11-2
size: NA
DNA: TGTGCCAGCAGTTCCGGGACAGCCCTGCAAAATCAGCCCCAGCATTTT
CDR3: CASSSGTALQNQPQHF